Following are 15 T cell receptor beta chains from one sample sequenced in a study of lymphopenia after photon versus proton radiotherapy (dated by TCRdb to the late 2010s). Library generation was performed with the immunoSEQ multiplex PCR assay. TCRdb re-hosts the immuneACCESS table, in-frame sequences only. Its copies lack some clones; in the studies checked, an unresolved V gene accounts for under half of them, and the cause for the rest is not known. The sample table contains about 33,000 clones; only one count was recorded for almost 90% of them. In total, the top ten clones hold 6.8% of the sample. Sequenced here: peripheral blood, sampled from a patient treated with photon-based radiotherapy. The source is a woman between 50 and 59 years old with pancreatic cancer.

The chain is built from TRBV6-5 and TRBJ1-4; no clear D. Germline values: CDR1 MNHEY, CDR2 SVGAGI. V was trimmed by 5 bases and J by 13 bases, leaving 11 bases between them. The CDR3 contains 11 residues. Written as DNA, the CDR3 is TGTGCCAGCAGTGAAGGTCGGGGACTGTTTTTT. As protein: CASSEGRGLFF.

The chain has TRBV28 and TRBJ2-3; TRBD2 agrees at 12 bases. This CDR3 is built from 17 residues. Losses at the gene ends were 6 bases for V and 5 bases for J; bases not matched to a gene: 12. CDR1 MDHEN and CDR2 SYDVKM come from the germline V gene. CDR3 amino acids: CASSQRLAGDGGDTQYF. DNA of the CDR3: TGTGCCAGCAGCCAAAGACTAGCGGGAGACGGGGGAGATACGCAGTATTTT.

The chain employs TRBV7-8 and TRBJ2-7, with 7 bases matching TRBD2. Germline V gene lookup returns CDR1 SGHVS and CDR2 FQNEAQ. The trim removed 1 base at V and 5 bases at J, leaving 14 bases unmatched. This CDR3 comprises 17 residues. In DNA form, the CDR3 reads TGTGCCAGCAGCTTAGTTGGGTCGGGGGGAGGGACCCACGAGCAGTACTTC. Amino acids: CASSLVGSGGGTHEQYF.

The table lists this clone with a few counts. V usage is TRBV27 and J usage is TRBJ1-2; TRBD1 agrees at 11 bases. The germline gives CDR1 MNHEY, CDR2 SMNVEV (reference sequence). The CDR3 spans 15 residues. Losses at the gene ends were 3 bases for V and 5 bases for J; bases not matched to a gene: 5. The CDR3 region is CASSFSDRGQYGYTF. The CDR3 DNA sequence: TGTGCCAGCAGTTTCTCGGACAGGGGGCAGTATGGCTACACCTTC.

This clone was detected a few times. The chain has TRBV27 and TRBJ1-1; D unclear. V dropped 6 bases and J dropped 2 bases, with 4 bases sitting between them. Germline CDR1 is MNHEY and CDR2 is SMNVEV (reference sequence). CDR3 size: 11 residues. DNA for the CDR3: TGTGCCAGCAGGAGCAACACTGAAGCTTTCTTT. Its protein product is CASRSNTEAFF.

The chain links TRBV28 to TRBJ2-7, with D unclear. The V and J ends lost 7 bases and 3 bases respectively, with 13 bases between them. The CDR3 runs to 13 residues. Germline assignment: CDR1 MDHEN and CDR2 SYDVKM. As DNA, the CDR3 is TGTGCCAGCAACAAGGGTTCGGGCTACGAGCAGTACTTC. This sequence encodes CASNKGSGYEQYF.

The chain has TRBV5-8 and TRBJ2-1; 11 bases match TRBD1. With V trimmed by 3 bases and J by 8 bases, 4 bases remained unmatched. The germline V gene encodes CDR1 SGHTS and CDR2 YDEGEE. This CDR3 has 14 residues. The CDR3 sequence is CASSSRTGGDEQFF. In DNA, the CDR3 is TGTGCCAGCAGCTCGAGGACAGGGGGCGATGAGCAGTTCTTC.

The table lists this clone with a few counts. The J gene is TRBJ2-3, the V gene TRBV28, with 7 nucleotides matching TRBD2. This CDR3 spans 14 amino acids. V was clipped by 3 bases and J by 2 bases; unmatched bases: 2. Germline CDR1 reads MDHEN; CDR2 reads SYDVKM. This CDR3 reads CASSLAGATDTQYF. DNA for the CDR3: TGTGCCAGCAGTTTGGCGGGAGCCACAGATACGCAGTATTTT.

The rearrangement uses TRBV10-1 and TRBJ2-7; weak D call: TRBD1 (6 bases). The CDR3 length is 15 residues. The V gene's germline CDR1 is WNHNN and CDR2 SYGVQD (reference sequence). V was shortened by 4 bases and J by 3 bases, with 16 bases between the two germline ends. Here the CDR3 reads CASSGPGQLRYEQYF. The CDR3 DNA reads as TGCGCCAGCAGTGGGCCCGGACAGCTACGCTACGAGCAGTACTTC.

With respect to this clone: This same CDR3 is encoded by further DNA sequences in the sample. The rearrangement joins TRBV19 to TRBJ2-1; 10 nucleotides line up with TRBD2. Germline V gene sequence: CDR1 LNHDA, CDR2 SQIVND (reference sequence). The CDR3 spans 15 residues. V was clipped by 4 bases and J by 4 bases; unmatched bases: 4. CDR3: CASSSGLAEYNEQFF. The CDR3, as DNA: TGTGCCAGTAGTAGCGGACTAGCGGAGTACAATGAGCAGTTCTTC.

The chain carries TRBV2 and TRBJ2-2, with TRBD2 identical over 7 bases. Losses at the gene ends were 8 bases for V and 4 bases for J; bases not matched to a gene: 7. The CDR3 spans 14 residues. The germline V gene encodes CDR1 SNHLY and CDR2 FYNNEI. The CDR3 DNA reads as TGTGCCAGCGGGCGGGAGTTCGGCACCGGGGAGCTGTTTTTT. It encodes CASGREFGTGELFF.

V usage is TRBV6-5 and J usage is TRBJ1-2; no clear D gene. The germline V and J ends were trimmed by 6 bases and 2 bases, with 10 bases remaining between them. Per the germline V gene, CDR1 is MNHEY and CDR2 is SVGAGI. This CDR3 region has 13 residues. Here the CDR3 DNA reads TGTGCCAGCAGGGAGACCGTGAACTATGGCTACACCTTC. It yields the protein CASRETVNYGYTF.

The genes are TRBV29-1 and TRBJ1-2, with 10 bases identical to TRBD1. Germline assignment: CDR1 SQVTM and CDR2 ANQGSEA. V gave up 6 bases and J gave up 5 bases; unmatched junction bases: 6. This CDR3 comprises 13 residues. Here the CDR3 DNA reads TGCAGCGTGTACGGGACAGGGGCATATGGCTACACCTTC. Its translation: CSVYGTGAYGYTF.

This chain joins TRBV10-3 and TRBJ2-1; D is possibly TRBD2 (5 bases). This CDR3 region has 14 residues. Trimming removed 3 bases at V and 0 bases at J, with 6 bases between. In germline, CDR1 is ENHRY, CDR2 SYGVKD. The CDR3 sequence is CAISEGSSYNEQFF. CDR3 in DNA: TGTGCCATCAGTGAAGGGAGCTCCTACAATGAGCAGTTCTTC.

The CDR3 nucleotides are TGCGCCAGCAGCGTACGCCCGGACAGGGTAGATGGCTACACCTTC. This encodes CASSVRPDRVDGYTF. This sequence joins TRBV4-3 and TRBJ1-2; TRBD1 agrees at 8 bases. The CDR3 spans 15 residues. The germline V gene has CDR1 LGHNA and CDR2 YSLEER. The V and J ends lost 5 bases and 6 bases, in that order; junction bases with no gene match: 11.